This T cell receptor beta chain was recorded in a study of PD-L1 blockade in urothelial cancer. Per germline, CDR1 DFQATT and CDR2 SNEGSKA (reference sequence). The CDR3 is 11 amino acids. Trimming pared 1 base from V and 4 bases from J, leaving 4 bases between. Study results and caveats: Below-median pretreatment blood TCR clonality was associated with improved progression-free and overall survival.

Time point meaning: peripheral blood 6 weeks after treatment start. As to this clone: No antigen is known for it.

Clones were read by immunoSEQ multiplex PCR, and TCRdb kept only the in-frame ones, dropping some. The data hold fewer than 90,000 clones, with 75% to 95% observed a single time. V gene TRBV20-1 combines with J gene TRBJ1-2; D is uncertain. The TCR comes from a woman aged 80 or over with urothelial cancer. Sequencing was performed on PBMCs, taken around atezolizumab (anti-PD-L1) treatment. The CDR3 DNA reads TGCAGTGCTAGAGCCTCCTATGGCTACACCTTC. As protein: CSARASYGYTF.